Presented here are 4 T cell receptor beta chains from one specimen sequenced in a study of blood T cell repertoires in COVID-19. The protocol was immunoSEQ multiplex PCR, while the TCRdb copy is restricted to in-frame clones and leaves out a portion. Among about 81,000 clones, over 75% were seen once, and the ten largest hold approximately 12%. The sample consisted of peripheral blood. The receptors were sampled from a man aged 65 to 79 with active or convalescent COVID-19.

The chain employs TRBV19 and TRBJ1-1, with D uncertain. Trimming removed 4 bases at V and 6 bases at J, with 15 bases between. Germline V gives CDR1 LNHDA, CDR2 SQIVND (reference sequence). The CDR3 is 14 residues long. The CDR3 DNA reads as TGTGCCAGTAGTAAAGGCGGGATGAGGGCTGAAGCTTTCTTT. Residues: CASSKGGMRAEAFF.

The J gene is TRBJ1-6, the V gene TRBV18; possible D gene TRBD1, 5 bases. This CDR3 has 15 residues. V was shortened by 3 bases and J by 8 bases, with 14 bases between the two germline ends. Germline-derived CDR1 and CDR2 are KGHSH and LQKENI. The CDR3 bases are TGTGCCAGCTCACCGCGACAGCCTTGGGATTCACCCCTCCACTTT. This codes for CASSPRQPWDSPLHF.

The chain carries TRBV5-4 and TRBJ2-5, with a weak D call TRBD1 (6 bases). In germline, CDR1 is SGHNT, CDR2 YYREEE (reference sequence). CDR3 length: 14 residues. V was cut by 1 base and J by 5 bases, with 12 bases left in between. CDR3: CASSLRTQGETQYF. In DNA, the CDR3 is TGTGCCAGCAGCTTGCGGACCCAGGGGGAGACCCAGTACTTC.

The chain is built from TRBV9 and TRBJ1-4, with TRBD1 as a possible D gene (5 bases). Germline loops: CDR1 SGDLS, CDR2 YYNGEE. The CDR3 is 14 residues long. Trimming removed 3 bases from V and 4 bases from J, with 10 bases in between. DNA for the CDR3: TGTGCCAGCAGCGCCGACAGCAATAATGAAAAACTGTTTTTT. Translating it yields CASSADSNNEKLFF.